This T cell receptor (beta chain) was profiled in a study of shared clonotypes between healthy human individuals. Remarks on this clone: The target antigen is unknown.

It was into CD45RA+ naive and CD45RA-negative memory subsets that the CD4+ cells were split. Study-level results: Rarefaction curves obtained for sorted subsets showed sequencing incomplete despite large depth. Limitation of the genetic and exposure-history diversity represented came from the few donors.

In the source study's methods: Without quality scores, immunoSEQ junctional reads could not be filtered like full-length reads. The data were produced by immunoSEQ multiplex PCR, yet TCRdb's version contains in-frame clones alone and is incomplete. V and J calls and clone size are copied from that table; D and trimming were computed from the DNA. The data contain 2 million to 2.5 million clones, around 90% of them seen just once; the ten biggest clones take up around 0.38%. J lost 4 bases, V lost 6 bases, and 7 bases had no gene match. CDR1 ENHRY and CDR2 SYGVKD come from the germline V gene. This CDR3 is built from 14 residues.

The sequence was obtained from a man aged 18 to 29 in good health. Some clones in this sample may be carry-over from other donors' samples. The sequenced material came from naive CD4+ T cells from PBMCs. Subset in this sample: CD45RA+ positively selected. The chain combines TRBV10-3 with TRBJ1-1, with TRBD1 matching 8 bases. Here the CDR3 reads CAISWDRSTTEAFF. CDR3 sequence (DNA): TGTGCCATCAGCTGGGACAGGAGCACCACTGAAGCTTTCTTT.